There are a few counts of the clone carrying this T cell receptor beta chain. Its antigen is not identified. Every immunoSEQ plate was one replicate of a subset's evenly spread DNA. Assay: immunoSEQ multiplex PCR; the TCRdb copy retains only in-frame clones and omits some. The table includes a few hundred thousand clones, roughly 79% detected once. CDR1 and CDR2 from the germline V gene are SEHNR and FQNEAQ (reference sequence). V lost 3 bases and J lost 11; bases outside the gene matches: 2. CDR3 size: 11 residues. This specimen belongs to a study of shared clonotypes between healthy human individuals. Points from the study as a whole: Apart from blood, nothing was sampled; tissue repertoires likely differ.

Specimen: PBMCs. The chain employs TRBV7-9 and TRBJ1-1; 8 nucleotides line up with TRBD1. This TCR came from a woman in her 40s in good health. Some clones in this sample may be carry-over from other donors' samples. CDR3 amino acids: CASSLTGDAFF. The CDR3, as DNA: TGTGCCAGCAGCTTGACAGGGGACGCTTTCTTT.